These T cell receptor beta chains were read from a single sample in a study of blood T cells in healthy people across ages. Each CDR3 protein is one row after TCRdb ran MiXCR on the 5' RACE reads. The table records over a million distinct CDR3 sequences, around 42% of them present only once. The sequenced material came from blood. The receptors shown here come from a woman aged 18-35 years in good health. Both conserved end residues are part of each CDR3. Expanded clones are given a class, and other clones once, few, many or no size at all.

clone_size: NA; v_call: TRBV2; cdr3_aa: CASTAGGVSTGELFF
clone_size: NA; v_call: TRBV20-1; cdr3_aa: CSARAGETVTDTQYF
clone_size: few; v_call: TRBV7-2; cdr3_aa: CASSRGTYTGELFF
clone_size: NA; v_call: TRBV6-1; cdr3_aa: CASSLGGALGDTQYF
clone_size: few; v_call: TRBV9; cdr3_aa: CASSPRDSVTDTQYF
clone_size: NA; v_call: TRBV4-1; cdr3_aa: CASSQAYPGGSYEQYF
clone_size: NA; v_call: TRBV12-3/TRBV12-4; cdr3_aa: CASSFYTYSYEQYF
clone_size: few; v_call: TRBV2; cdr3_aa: CATTPDLGTTDTQYF
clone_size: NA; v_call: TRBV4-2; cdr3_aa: CASSQDRASGGNEQFF
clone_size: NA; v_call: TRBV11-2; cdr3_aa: CVSSLYQRETQYF
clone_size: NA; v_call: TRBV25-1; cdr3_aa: CASRTDLPPFYEQYF
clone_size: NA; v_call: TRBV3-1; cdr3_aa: CASRPSALSTDTQYF
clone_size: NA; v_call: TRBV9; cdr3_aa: CASSGGLAGYTF
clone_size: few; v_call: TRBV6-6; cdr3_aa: CASSPQWEYNEQFF
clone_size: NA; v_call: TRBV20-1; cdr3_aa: CSASPGGAYEQYF
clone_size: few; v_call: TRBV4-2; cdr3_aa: CASSQAAGYEQYF
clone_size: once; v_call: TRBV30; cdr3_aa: CAWSETRDRGGYTF
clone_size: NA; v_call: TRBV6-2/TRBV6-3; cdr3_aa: CASTTSGRPEQFF
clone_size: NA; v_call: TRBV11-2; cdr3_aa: CASSLDVGLTDTQYF
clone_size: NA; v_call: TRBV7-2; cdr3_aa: CASSPNRREASEQIF
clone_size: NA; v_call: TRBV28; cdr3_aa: CASIGGYTEAFF
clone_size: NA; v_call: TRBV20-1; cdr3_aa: CSARDTQGGPEAFF
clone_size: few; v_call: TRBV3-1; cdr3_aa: CASPPTHKSSYNEQYF
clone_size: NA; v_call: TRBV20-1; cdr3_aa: CSARDRRGRFYGYTF
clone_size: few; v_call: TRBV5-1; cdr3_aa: CASTDQGANYNEQFF
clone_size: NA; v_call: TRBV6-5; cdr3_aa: CASSRIAGVRDTQYF
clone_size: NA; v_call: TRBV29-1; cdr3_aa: CSDFSVGGGTDTQYF
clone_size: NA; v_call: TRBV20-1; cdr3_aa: CSARDPREREEKLFF
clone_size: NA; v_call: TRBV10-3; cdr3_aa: CVISDQQAMNTEAFF
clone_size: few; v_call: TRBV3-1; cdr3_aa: CASSQASRHEQYF
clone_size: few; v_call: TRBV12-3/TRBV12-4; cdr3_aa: CASRKSGEPLAAHNEQFF
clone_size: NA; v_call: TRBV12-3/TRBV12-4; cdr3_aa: CASVMRQGTQETQYF
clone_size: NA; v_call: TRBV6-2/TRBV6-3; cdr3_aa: CATMTSGGSYNEQFF
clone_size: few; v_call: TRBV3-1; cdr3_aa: CASSQETSGVPTQYF
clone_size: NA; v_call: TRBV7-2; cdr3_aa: CASSRGGIGNTIYF
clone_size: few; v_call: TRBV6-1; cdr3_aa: CASSEASLAGAKNIQYF
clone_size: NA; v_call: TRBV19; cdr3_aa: CASSMGGSSTQYF
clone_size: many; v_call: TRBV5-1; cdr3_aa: CASSPGQGRTDTQYF
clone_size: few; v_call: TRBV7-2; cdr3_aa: CASSLSSGRTGELFF
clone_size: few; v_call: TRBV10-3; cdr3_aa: CAISGTEHYGYTF
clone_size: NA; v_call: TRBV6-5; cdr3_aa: CASSYTGPWFF
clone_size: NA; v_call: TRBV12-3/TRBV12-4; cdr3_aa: CASSQTTHRGPTPVWELFF
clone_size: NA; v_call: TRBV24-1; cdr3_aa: CATSDENQPQHF
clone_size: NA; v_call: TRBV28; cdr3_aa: CASISSDYGYTF
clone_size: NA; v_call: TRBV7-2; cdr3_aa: CASTVGGLYGYTF
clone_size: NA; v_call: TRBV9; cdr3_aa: CASSASGRINEQYF
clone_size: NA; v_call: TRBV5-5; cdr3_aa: CASRLDWGNTEAFF
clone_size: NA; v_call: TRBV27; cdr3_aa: CASGTMSKGDTEAFF
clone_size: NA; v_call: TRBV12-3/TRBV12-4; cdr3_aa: CASSLTLAGVRADTQYF
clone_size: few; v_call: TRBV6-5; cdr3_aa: CASSYSMTPGPSVRSEQYF